These 12 T cell receptor beta chains were all obtained from the same sample, sequenced in a study of blood T cell repertoires in COVID-19. Profiled with immunoSEQ multiplex PCR; TCRdb holds only in-frame clones, not every one. The data hold about 180,000 clones, with roughly 84% observed a single time. Sequenced: peripheral blood. Receptors originate from a woman aged 50 to 60 with COVID-19, enrolled during active disease.

The V and J genes are TRBV6-1 and TRBJ1-4, with D perhaps TRBD1 (5 bases). With 3 bases removed from V and 5 bases from J, the gap between germline ends came to 10 bases. Germline V gene sequence: CDR1 MNHNS, CDR2 SASEGT. This CDR3 spans 14 amino acids. In DNA, the CDR3 is TGTGCCAGCAGTGATCCGACAGACAATGAAAAACTGTTTTTT. It yields the protein CASSDPTDNEKLFF.

The chain uses TRBV2 and TRBJ1-1, with unresolved D. Germline V gene lookup returns CDR1 SNHLY and CDR2 FYNNEI. V gave up 7 bases and J gave up 1 base, with 13 bases separating them. The CDR3 is 14 residues long. For the CDR3, the DNA is TGTGCCAGCACGGTCTTGCTATCGAACACTGAAGCTTTCTTT. It translates to CASTVLLSNTEAFF.

This clone was seen once. The V gene is TRBV29-1, the J gene TRBJ2-1; 16 nucleotides match TRBD2. The CDR3 has 16 amino acids. After removal of 2 bases from V and 5 bases from J, the junction contained 3 bases not matched to a gene. Germline V gene data show CDR1 as SQVTM and CDR2 as ANQGSEA. The CDR3 region has the DNA TGCAGCGTTGAACCCGGGACTAGCGGGGGGGACAATGAGCAGTTCTTC. This translates into CSVEPGTSGGDNEQFF.

This clone was found a few times. This chain links TRBV28 with TRBJ2-7; 10 nucleotides agree with TRBD1. The CDR3 covers 15 residues. CDR1 and CDR2 (germline): MDHEN, SYDVKM. V was clipped by 5 bases and J by 7 bases; unmatched bases: 11. CDR3 DNA sequence: TGTGCCAGCAGTGGACCGGGACAGGGGCCTAGGGAGCAGTACTTC. Translated, it gives CASSGPGQGPREQYF.

V and J are TRBV30 and TRBJ1-2; 8 bases fit TRBD1. Trimming removed 1 base from V and 4 bases from J; junction bases left unmatched: 5. CDR3 length: 14 amino acids. Per germline, CDR1 GTSNPN and CDR2 SVGIG (reference sequence). The CDR3 protein is CAWSAQGGAYGYTF. The CDR3 bases are TGTGCCTGGAGTGCACAGGGGGGTGCCTATGGCTACACCTTC.

The chain's CDR3 is CASSQVRAYEQYF. The DNA of the CDR3 is TGCGCCAGCAGCCAAGTTCGCGCCTACGAGCAGTACTTC. This chain uses TRBV4-1 with TRBJ2-7, with D hard to call. Between the trimmed V and J ends, which lost 1 base and 2 bases, there was a span of 6 bases. The germline V gene encodes CDR1 MGHRA and CDR2 YSYEKL. This CDR3 comprises 13 residues.

Regarding this clone: The sample has other DNA sequences that encode this CDR3 too. The chain links TRBV7-9 to TRBJ1-5; TRBD1 matches at 7 bases. With V trimmed by 5 bases and J by 3 bases, 4 bases remained unmatched. The CDR3 runs 14 residues. Per the germline V gene, CDR1 is SEHNR and CDR2 is FQNEAQ (reference sequence). Written as DNA, the CDR3 is TGTGCCAGCAGCCCAGGACAGGCCAATCAGCCCCAGCATTTT. It translates to CASSPGQANQPQHF.

This clone was detected only once. The V call is TRBV4-3, the J call TRBJ2-7; 7 bases align to TRBD1. The CDR3 is made up of 14 amino acids. Germline lookup yields CDR1 LGHNA and CDR2 YSLEER. V was pared by 1 base and J by 4 bases, with 4 bases of the junction left unmatched. In nucleotides, the CDR3 is TGCGCCAGCAGCCAAGCCCGGGACAGTTACGAGCAGTACTTC. Amino acid sequence: CASSQARDSYEQYF.

The J gene is TRBJ2-2, the V gene TRBV7-3; 9 nucleotides align to TRBD1. In germline, CDR1 is SGHTA, CDR2 FQGTGA. V lost 2 bases and J lost 2; bases outside the gene matches: 3. The CDR3 is 16 amino acids. The CDR3 is CASSLGQGINTGELFF. For the CDR3, the DNA is TGTGCCAGCAGCTTAGGACAGGGGATAAACACCGGGGAGCTGTTTTTT.

This sequence joins TRBV4-3 and TRBJ1-1; tentative D call: TRBD1 (5 bases). The CDR3 has 15 residues. The V end was cut by 1 base, the J end by 1 base, with 10 bases between. Germline CDR1 and CDR2: LGHNA and YSLEER. In nucleotides, the CDR3 is TGCGCCAGCAGCCAAGTAATTACAGGGAACACTGAAGCTTTCTTT. It specifies CASSQVITGNTEAFF.

The chain employs TRBV7-3 and TRBJ2-3; the D gene is possibly TRBD1 (5 bases). Trimming cost V 4 bases and J 4 bases, with 9 bases left between them. CDR1 is SGHTA, CDR2 FQGTGA, per germline. This CDR3 spans 13 amino acids. CDR3 amino acids: CASSSQGADTQYF. CDR3 in DNA: TGTGCCAGCAGCTCCCAGGGCGCAGATACGCAGTATTTT.

The gene calls are TRBV11-2 and TRBJ2-5, with TRBD2 matching over 8 bases. The CDR3 consists of 11 residues. V shed 4 bases and J 14 bases; nucleotides not matched to a gene: 6. Germline V gives CDR1 SGHAT, CDR2 FQNNGV. CDR3 sequence: CASSCIGTRYF. For the CDR3, the DNA is TGTGCCAGCAGCTGCATCGGGACTAGATACTTC.